The TCR beta chain under discussion was sequenced for a study of brain T cells in children with intractable seizures (dated by TCRdb to the early 2020s). Describing the broader study: As a first screen for immune gene transcripts, resected brain tissue from some 50 pediatric epilepsy surgery cases was run on a NanoString immunology panel. Most of the 12 selected surgery cases also had pre-surgery blood sequenced, which left four cases with brain tissue only.

V is shortened by 6 bases, J by 4 bases, and the region joining them spans 8 bases. Taken from the germline V gene, the CDR1 and CDR2 loops are SQVTM and ANQGSEA. The CDR3, cysteine through phenylalanine, is 11 amino acids long. Just CDR3 DNA is preserved here, 33 bases in frame from base 1. The immunoSEQ assay was used to generate TCR beta chain sequences from genomic DNA. From the authors' description of their analysis: CDR3 sequences not starting with the conserved framework cysteine at position 104 were manually removed. Clonality was calculated as one minus the normalized Shannon's Diversity Index, with values ranging from 0 (maximal diversity) to 1 (oligoclonal). Differences in the frequency of the same CDR3 between samples, such as brain versus blood, were assessed with chi-squared comparison-of-proportions tests. Public clonotypes were found by searching immuneACCESS, and the VDJdb browser was used to assess similarity to known antiviral clonotypes. Entries here come from immuneACCESS through TCRdb and include only in-frame sequences with V and J called. Some clones fail to appear in such tables; in the studies checked, an unresolved V gene covers under half of the shortfall, and the cause of the remainder is unknown. D and trimming come from the DNA, and the V and J calls and clone size come from that table. Across this sample there are roughly 9,500 clones, with 69% seen only once. The ten largest clones take up 15% to 20% of the sample.

Overall study outcomes, separate from this receptor: Because sequencing depth differed between pre- and post-surgery blood, the absence of clones from the pre-surgery sample may reflect undersampling. Viral specificity was inferred only from CDR3 sequence similarity, and patients' HCMV serostatus was unknown. The top 50 brain clonotypes contained both public and private clones, and in each case the most abundant public CDR3 closely resembled known HCMV, EBV or influenza A epitope-specific CDR3s.

What this sample's time point label stands for: resected brain tissue, or blood drawn just prior to surgery. The surgery cases with the highest brain T cell transcript signatures were chosen for TCR beta chain sequencing of brain tissue, and also of blood when blood was available. Before surgery, patients had received at least one anti-epileptic drug. TCR-sequenced patients were children with drug-resistant epilepsy due to tuberous sclerosis complex, focal cortical dysplasia, Rasmussen encephalitis or hemimegalencephaly. Brain samples consisted of frozen blocks of fresh involved resected tissue obtained at epilepsy surgery. The Monarch genomic DNA purification kit was used to extract bulk genomic DNA from unsorted brain tissue and from whole blood. Remarks on this clone: Its specific antigen is unknown. Base qualities are not at hand, and no much larger clone is one base apart.

This receptor was obtained from a girl aged 2 to 9 with tuberous sclerosis and intractable seizures. Here the chain combines TRBV29-1 and TRBJ2-3; 5 matching bases give a weak D call of TRBD2. The source material was resected brain tissue, sampled at surgery. The CDR3 protein sequence reads: CSVDLADTQYF. The DNA reads TGCAGCGTGGACTTAGCAGATACGCAGTATTTT.